This T cell receptor beta chain derives from a study of identical twins. The CDR3 extends over 17 amino acids. Germline V gene data show CDR1 as LGHDT and CDR2 as YNNKEL (reference sequence). V was pared by 1 base and J by 0 bases, with 3 bases of the junction left unmatched. In TCRdb, the 5' RACE reads were re-called with MiXCR into one record per CDR3 protein. The sample includes under 400,000 distinct CDR3 sequences, approximately 10% of them seen just once. The gene calls are TRBV3-1 and TRBJ2-6, with 7 bases matching TRBD2. The sequence derives from a woman between 50 and 59 years old in good health. The sample comprised naive T cells sorted from blood. DNA for the CDR3: TGTGCCAGCAGCCAAGGCGGGAGTGACTCTGGGGCCAACGTCCTGACTTTC. It specifies CASSQGGSDSGANVLTF. Drawing the rest from reference TRBV3-1 and TRBJ2-6, the complete variable domain is DTAVSQTPKYLVTQMGNDKSIKCEQNLGHDTMYWYKQDSKKFLKIMFSYNNKELIINETVPNRFSPKSPDKAHLNLHINSLELGDSAVYFCASSQGGSDSGANVLTFGAGSRLTVL.